A selection of T cell receptor beta chains follows, all from one sample in a study of blood T cell repertoires in COVID-19. TCRdb's copy holds only in-frame clones and misses some; the assay was immunoSEQ multiplex PCR. The table lists under 350,000 clones, 83% of them singletons, with roughly 10% in the top ten. The sample was peripheral blood. Receptors were obtained from a woman aged 45-65 years who had recovered from COVID-19. CDR3s include the opening cysteine and the closing phenylalanine or tryptophan. A D gene is named only where the DNA matches it firmly. A row's size may be missing; if present it is once, few, many or a size class.

j_call v_call d_call clone_size cdr3_nt cdr3_aa
TRBJ2-1 TRBV4-2 TRBD2 few TGTGCCAGCAGCCCGAAGCGGGGGGATCTCAATGAGCAGTTCTTC CASSPKRGDLNEQFF
TRBJ1-2 TRBV28 NA few TGTGCCAGCAGTTCCCCCGGGGGCTACACCTTC CASSSPGGYTF
TRBJ1-1 TRBV5-1 NA NA TGCGCCAGCAGCTTGGATTTCAGTTTGAACACTGAAGCTTTCTTT CASSLDFSLNTEAFF
TRBJ2-7 TRBV4-1 TRBD1 once TGCGCCAGCAGCCAAGAGGGGGCCAGGGGGGAGCAGTACTTC CASSQEGARGEQYF
TRBJ1-2 TRBV19 TRBD1 once TGTGCCAGTAGCGGAAGACAGGGGGTCTATGGCTACACCTTC CASSGRQGVYGYTF
TRBJ2-5 TRBV19 TRBD2 NA TGTGCCAGTAGGACTAGCGGGGGGCGTCAAGAGACCCAGTACTTC CASRTSGGRQETQYF
TRBJ2-7 TRBV28 TRBD2 once TGTGCCAGCAGTTTTAGCGGGGGTGGGCAGTACTTC CASSFSGGGQYF
TRBJ1-4 TRBV5-1 NA NA TGCGCCAGCAGCCTCGGACAACAGGAAGGTGAAAAACTGTTTTTT CASSLGQQEGEKLFF
TRBJ1-1 TRBV27 NA NA TGTGCCAGCAGTCCTAACTCTATGAACACTGAAGCTTTCTTT CASSPNSMNTEAFF
TRBJ2-1 TRBV19 NA NA TGTGCCAGTAGCCCCCCGAGGCATGAGCAGTTCTTC CASSPPRHEQFF
TRBJ1-1 TRBV6-1 NA NA TGTGCCAGCAGTGAACGCAGGGCCACTGAAGCTTTCTTT CASSERRATEAFF
TRBJ2-3 TRBV7-6 NA NA TGTGCCAGCAGCCCCGTGGGGGGAGCAACCACAGATACGCAGTATTTT CASSPVGGATTDTQYF
TRBJ2-1 TRBV4-3 TRBD2 NA TGCGCCAGCAGCCTAGGGACTAGCGGGACCAATGAGCAGTTCTTC CASSLGTSGTNEQFF
TRBJ2-3 TRBV4-3 TRBD2 NA TGCGCCAGCAGCCAAGATATCCTTAGCGTTAGCGGGATGGATACGCAGTATTTT CASSQDILSVSGMDTQYF
TRBJ2-2 TRBV29-1 TRBD1 once TGCAGCGTAGCTACCGGACAGGGCACCGGGGAGCTGTTTTTT CSVATGQGTGELFF
TRBJ2-7 TRBV7-7 NA NA TGTGCCAGCAGCTCCGGGGATAGCTACGAGCAGTACTTC CASSSGDSYEQYF
TRBJ2-7 TRBV7-2 TRBD2 NA TGTGCCAGCAGCTTATTGCAAAGCGGGGGGGCCGCGGAGCAGTACTTC CASSLLQSGGAAEQYF
TRBJ2-7 TRBV27 TRBD1 few TGTGCCAGCGGGGACAGCTTCTACGAGCAGTACTTC CASGDSFYEQYF
TRBJ2-1 TRBV6-4 TRBD2 NA TGTGCCAGCAGTGACGGACTAGCGGGAAATGAGCAGTTCTTC CASSDGLAGNEQFF
TRBJ2-5 TRBV18 TRBD1 once TGTGCCAGCTCACCAGGCCCGGACAGGGCTAACCAAGAGACCCAGTACTTC CASSPGPDRANQETQYF
TRBJ1-5 TRBV6-5 NA once TGTGCCAGCAGTTCCAAGATACGGCAGCCCCAGCATTTT CASSSKIRQPQHF
TRBJ2-3 TRBV6-6 TRBD2 NA TGTGCCAGCAGTCACCTGACTAGCGGGAGGGCCCAAGATACGCAGTATTTT CASSHLTSGRAQDTQYF
TRBJ1-6 TRBV5-5 NA NA TGTGCCAGCAGCTTGGATCTGGGGGCGAATAATTCACCCCTCCACTTT CASSLDLGANNSPLHF
TRBJ2-2 TRBV9 TRBD1 once TGTGCCAGCAGCGTAGGGGGACAGGGGGCCTCCGCCGGGGAGCTGTTTTTT CASSVGGQGASAGELFF
TRBJ2-3 TRBV5-4 NA NA TGTGCCAGCAGCTTGGGGTTGGGCTCCTCCATTGGAGATACGCAGTATTTT CASSLGLGSSIGDTQYF
TRBJ2-7 TRBV11-2 TRBD1 NA TGTGCCAGCAGCTTATTACAGGGGTGGGACGAGCAGTACTTC CASSLLQGWDEQYF
TRBJ2-5 TRBV6-2/TRBV6-3 NA NA TGTGCCAGCAGTGACGGACAGTTCCAGTACTTC CASSDGQFQYF
TRBJ2-1 TRBV3-1/TRBV3-2 NA NA TGTGCCAGCAGCCAAGATCAGCTAGGACCCGGCGGGCATGAGCAGTTCTTC CASSQDQLGPGGHEQFF
TRBJ2-1 TRBV7-8 TRBD1 NA TGTGCCAGCAGGTCCCAGGGGGCGCGAATTGGGGAGCAGTTCTTC CASRSQGARIGEQFF
TRBJ2-7 TRBV20-1 NA few TGCAGTGCTAGTCGGGGTTGGGGATCCGAGCAGTACTTC CSASRGWGSEQYF
TRBJ1-5 TRBV24-1 TRBD1 few TGTGCCACCGGAGACAGGGAGCATCAGCCCCAGCATTTT CATGDREHQPQHF
TRBJ1-4 TRBV4-3 NA NA TGCGCCAGCAGCCAAGATTCGAGGCGCTCAAAACTGTTTTTT CASSQDSRRSKLFF
TRBJ2-7 TRBV2 NA NA TGTGCCAGCATACGGGGGTTCGAGCAGTACTTC CASIRGFEQYF
TRBJ2-3 TRBV6-2/TRBV6-3 NA once TGTGCCAGCAGTCGCCGACTAGGGATTGCCACAGATACGCAGTATTTT CASSRRLGIATDTQYF
TRBJ1-1 TRBV28 NA once TGTGCCAGCAGTTTGGGGCTAACTAACACTGAAGCTTTCTTT CASSLGLTNTEAFF
TRBJ2-7 TRBV28 TRBD2 few TGTGCCAGCAGTTTAGGGGGACTAGCCGGACGCGGCGAGCAGTACTTC CASSLGGLAGRGEQYF
TRBJ1-2 TRBV29-1 TRBD1 NA TGCAGCGTTACCGGGACAGGGAACTATGGCTACACCTTC CSVTGTGNYGYTF
TRBJ2-3 TRBV19 NA NA TGTGCCAGTAGTAATCCCCGGGACTCCGAGAACACAGATACGCAGTATTTT CASSNPRDSENTDTQYF
TRBJ2-5 TRBV6-5 NA once TGTGCCAGCAGGACAAACAGGGCTGCAGAGACCCAGTACTTC CASRTNRAAETQYF
TRBJ2-3 TRBV7-9 NA NA TGTGCCAGCAGCAACATGGGGACAACCGTCACAGATACGCAGTATTTT CASSNMGTTVTDTQYF
TRBJ1-2 TRBV5-8 NA NA TGTGCCAGCAGAATTCCACGCGGACAGCGCTATGGCTACACCTTC CASRIPRGQRYGYTF
TRBJ2-5 TRBV5-5 TRBD1 NA TGTGCCAGCAGCTTGGGGTGGACAGGTCCGCCGGAGACCCAGTACTTC CASSLGWTGPPETQYF
TRBJ2-3 TRBV19 NA NA TGTGCCAGTAGTTCAGGGAAAGGATTCACAGATACGCAGTATTTT CASSSGKGFTDTQYF
TRBJ2-3 TRBV6-1 TRBD2 NA TGTGCCAGCAGTGAAATACTAGCGGGGGGGGGAGACACAGATACGCAGTATTTT CASSEILAGGGDTDTQYF
TRBJ2-2 TRBV6-2/TRBV6-3 NA NA TGTGCCAGCAGCCAACAGGGGCGCGGGGTTACCGGGGAGCTGTTTTTT CASSQQGRGVTGELFF
TRBJ2-3 TRBV2 TRBD1 NA TGTGCCAGCAGTACGACAGGGGATACGCAGTATTTT CASSTTGDTQYF
TRBJ1-6 TRBV27 NA few TGTGCCAGCAGTTTAGGGGGCCCTAATTCACCCCTCCACTTT CASSLGGPNSPLHF
TRBJ2-5 TRBV4-2 TRBD2 NA TGTGCCAGCAGCCAAGATAGCGGCGGGGGGGCCGAGACCCAGTACTTC CASSQDSGGGAETQYF
TRBJ2-1 TRBV7-2 TRBD2 NA TGTGCCAGCAGCTTAGCGCCGGGGCTAGCGGGAAAGAATGAGCAGTTCTTC CASSLAPGLAGKNEQFF
TRBJ2-2 TRBV4-1 NA NA TGCGCCAGCAGCCAGATAGGGGGTGGCCCCGGGGAGCTGTTTTTT CASSQIGGGPGELFF
TRBJ1-2 TRBV4-1 NA NA TGCGCCAGCAGCCCCCACTGGGGGGGCGGAGGTGGCTACACCTTC CASSPHWGGGGGYTF
TRBJ1-1 TRBV9 TRBD1 NA TGTGCCAGCAGCCGGGGACAGACTATGAACACTGAAGCTTTCTTT CASSRGQTMNTEAFF
TRBJ2-4 TRBV5-3 NA NA TGTGCCAGAGCCCTCGAGCGGGCCCTAGCCAAAAACATTCAGTACTTC CARALERALAKNIQYF
TRBJ2-7 TRBV5-1 TRBD2 NA TGCGCCAGCAGCTTGGGGGGGCTAGCGGGCGTCTTCTACGAGCAGTACTTC CASSLGGLAGVFYEQYF
TRBJ2-7 TRBV28 NA NA TGTGCCAGCAGCCGACGGGGCTACGAGCAGTACTTC CASSRRGYEQYF
TRBJ1-4 TRBV7-2 NA many TGTGCCAGCAGCACCCGGGTCACGGGGTCCATAACTAATGAAAAACTGTTTTTT CASSTRVTGSITNEKLFF
TRBJ1-3 TRBV29-1 NA NA TGCAGCGTAACCGGGAACCCTGGAAACACCATATATTTT CSVTGNPGNTIYF
TRBJ2-5 TRBV7-2 NA NA TGTGCCAGCAGCTCTTTGACAGGCGAGCGAGAGACCCAGTACTTC CASSSLTGERETQYF